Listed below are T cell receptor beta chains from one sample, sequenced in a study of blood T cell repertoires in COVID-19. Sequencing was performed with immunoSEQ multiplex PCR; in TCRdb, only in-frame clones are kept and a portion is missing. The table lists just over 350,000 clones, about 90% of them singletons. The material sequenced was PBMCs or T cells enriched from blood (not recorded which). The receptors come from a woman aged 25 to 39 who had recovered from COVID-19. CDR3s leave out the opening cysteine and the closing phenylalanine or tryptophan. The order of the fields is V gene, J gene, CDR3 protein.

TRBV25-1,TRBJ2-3,ASSRRGTDTQY
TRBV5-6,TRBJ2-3,ASPRGGSTDTQY
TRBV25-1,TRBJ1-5,ASSEGAGVKSNQPQH
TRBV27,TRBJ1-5,ASSSGWNQPQH
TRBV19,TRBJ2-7,ASSPPGQAYEQY
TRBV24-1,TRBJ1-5,ATSDPSGTGESNQPQH
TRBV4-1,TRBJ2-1,ASSPGLAGVKAVSYNEQF
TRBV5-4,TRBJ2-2,ASTPGSGRANTGELF
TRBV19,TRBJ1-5,ASSIGRAPQPQH
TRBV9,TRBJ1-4,ASSSQGTTNEKLF
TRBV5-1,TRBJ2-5,ASSGGDRGAEETQY
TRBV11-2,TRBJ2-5,ASSSSGEETQY
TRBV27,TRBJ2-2,ASSLAGLNTGELF
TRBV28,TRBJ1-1,ASSSGTMNTEAF
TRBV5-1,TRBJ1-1,ASRSQGMNTEAF
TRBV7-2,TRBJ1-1,ASSSYRGLAEAF
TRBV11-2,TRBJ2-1,ASSLVLGRTAYNEQF
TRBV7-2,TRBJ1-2,ASSLGGGPSWGYT
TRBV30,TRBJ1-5,AWSVRSNQPQH
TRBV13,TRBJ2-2,ASSGEGSGRLSGELF
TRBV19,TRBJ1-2,ASSIQVGYT
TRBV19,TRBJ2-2,ASTRGLGNTGELF
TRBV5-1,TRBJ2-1,ASSFSNEQF
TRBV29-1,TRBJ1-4,SVEGVGGRKLF
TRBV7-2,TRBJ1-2,ASSLTQGSGYT
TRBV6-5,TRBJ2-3,ASSYRPSGGADTQY
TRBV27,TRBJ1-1,ASRPGHLNTEAF
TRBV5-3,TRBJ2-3,ARSLRTRIELDTQY
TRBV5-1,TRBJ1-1,ASRGQGMNTEAF
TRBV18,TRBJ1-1,ASSPSNTLVRVNTVGAF
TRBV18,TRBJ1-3,ASSGFGNPRNTIY
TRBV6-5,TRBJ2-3,ASSSTSPTDTQY
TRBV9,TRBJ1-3,ASSAGTGTSGNTIY
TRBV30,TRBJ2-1,AWGWSGTSLNEQF